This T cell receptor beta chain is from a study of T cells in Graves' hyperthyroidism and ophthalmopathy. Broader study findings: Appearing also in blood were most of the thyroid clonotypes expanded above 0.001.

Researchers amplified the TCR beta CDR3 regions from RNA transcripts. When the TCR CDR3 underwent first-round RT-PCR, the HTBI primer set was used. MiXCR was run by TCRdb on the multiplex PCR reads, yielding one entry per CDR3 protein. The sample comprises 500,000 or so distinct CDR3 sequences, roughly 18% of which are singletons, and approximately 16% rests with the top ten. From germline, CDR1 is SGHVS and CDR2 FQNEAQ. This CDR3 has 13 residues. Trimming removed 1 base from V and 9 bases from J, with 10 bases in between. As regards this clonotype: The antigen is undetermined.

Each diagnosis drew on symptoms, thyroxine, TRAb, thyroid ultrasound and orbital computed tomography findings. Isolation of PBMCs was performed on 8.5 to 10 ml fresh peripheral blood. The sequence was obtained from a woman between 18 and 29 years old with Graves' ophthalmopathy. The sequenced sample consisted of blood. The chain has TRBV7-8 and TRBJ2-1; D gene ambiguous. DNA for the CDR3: TGTGCCAGCAGCTTAGGTCCCCTGGGTGAGCAGTTCTTC. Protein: CASSLGPLGEQFF.